The 7 T cell receptor beta chains below were found in one sample sequenced in a study of identical twins. TCRdb reanalysed the 5' RACE reads using MiXCR and keeps one entry per CDR3 protein. The table includes 750,000 to 950,000 distinct CDR3 sequences, roughly an eighth detected once. These data were also reused for a study on yellow fever vaccine responses in identical twins.

The material sequenced was PBMCs. Source of these receptors: a woman between 18 and 30 years old in good health.

There are a few counts of this clonotype. The V call is TRBV28, the J call TRBJ2-1, with 7 bases fitting TRBD2. In germline, CDR1 is MDHEN, CDR2 SYDVKM. CDR3 length equals 15 residues. The CDR3: CATRWRELDYNEQFF. DNA for the CDR3: TGTGCTACTAGATGGCGGGAGCTTGACTACAATGAGCAGTTCTTC.

This clonotype was observed a handful of times. The rearrangement uses TRBV20-1 and TRBJ1-1; tentatively, D is TRBD1 (6 bases). The CDR3 is made up of 14 amino acids. The germline V gene has CDR1 DFQATT and CDR2 SNEGSKA (reference sequence). With 6 bases removed from V and 1 base from J, the gap between germline ends came to 15 bases. The CDR3 sequence: CSAIGDTQNTEAFF. The CDR3 DNA reads TGCAGTGCCATAGGGGACACCCAGAACACTGAAGCTTTCTTT.

This clonotype was detected only a few times. This CDR3 reads CASSKDRGQDYGYTF. Here the CDR3 DNA reads TGTGCCAGCAGCAAAGACAGGGGGCAGGACTATGGCTACACCTTC. The rearrangement links TRBV6-1 to TRBJ1-2, with TRBD1 matching 10 bases. The CDR3 is made up of 15 amino acids. Germline CDR1 MNHNS, CDR2 SASEGT. J lost 3 bases, V lost 6 bases, and 7 bases had no gene match.

This clonotype was seen a handful of times. Here the CDR3 DNA reads TGTGCCAGCAGTCTCCGATCGACAGGGAACATTCAGTACTTC. It yields the protein CASSLRSTGNIQYF. The chain recombines TRBV28 with TRBJ2-4; 7 nucleotides match TRBD1. The CDR3 covers 14 residues. Germline CDR1 reads MDHEN; CDR2 reads SYDVKM. Unmatched junction bases numbered 8, after V lost 5 bases and J lost 7 bases.

The chain is built from TRBV5-1 and TRBJ2-1; 7 nucleotides line up with TRBD1. V was pared by 5 bases and J by 9 bases, with 17 bases of the junction left unmatched. CDR3 length: 16 residues. Germline CDR1 is SGHRS and CDR2 is YFSETQ. Written as DNA, the CDR3 is TGCGCCAGCAGTCAGACTCCGGGACAGCCTAAAGGTGAGCAGTTCTTC. The encoded protein is CASSQTPGQPKGEQFF.

This clonotype has just a few counts. V is TRBV3-1 and J is TRBJ1-1; D may be TRBD1 (5 bases). V lost 4 bases and J 5 bases, leaving 14 bases between the germline ends. Germline CDR1 LGHDT, CDR2 YNNKEL (reference sequence). CDR3 length: 14 residues. The CDR3 nucleotides are TGTGCCAGCAGCCCCGGGGGGGGGACGACTGAAGCTTTCTTT. It translates to CASSPGGGTTEAFF. The full variable domain, its missing parts supplied by reference TRBV3-1 and TRBJ1-1, is DTAVSQTPKYLVTQMGNDKSIKCEQNLGHDTMYWYKQDSKKFLKIMFSYNNKELIINETVPNRFSPKSPDKAHLNLHINSLELGDSAVYFCASSPGGGTTEAFFGQGTRLTVV.

The V call is TRBV20-1, the J call TRBJ1-5; perhaps TRBD1 as D (5 bases). The CDR3 runs to 15 residues. Per germline, CDR1 DFQATT and CDR2 SNEGSKA (reference sequence). V lost 1 base and J 6 bases, leaving 16 bases between the germline ends. CDR3 region: CSARVGGNGGQPQHF. The CDR3, as DNA: TGCAGTGCTAGAGTGGGGGGAAATGGGGGTCAGCCCCAGCATTTT.